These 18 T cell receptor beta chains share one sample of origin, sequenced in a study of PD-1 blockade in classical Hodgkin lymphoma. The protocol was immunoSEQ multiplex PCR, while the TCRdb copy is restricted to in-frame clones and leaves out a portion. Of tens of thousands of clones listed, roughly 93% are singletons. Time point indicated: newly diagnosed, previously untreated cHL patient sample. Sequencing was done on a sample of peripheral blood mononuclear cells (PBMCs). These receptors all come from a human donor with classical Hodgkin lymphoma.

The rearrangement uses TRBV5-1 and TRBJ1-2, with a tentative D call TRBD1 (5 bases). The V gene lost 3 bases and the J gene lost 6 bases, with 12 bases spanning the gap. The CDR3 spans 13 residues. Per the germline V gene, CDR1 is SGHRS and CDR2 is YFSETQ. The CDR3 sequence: CASSWTGADGYTF. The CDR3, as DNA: TGCGCCAGCAGCTGGACCGGGGCGGATGGCTACACCTTC.

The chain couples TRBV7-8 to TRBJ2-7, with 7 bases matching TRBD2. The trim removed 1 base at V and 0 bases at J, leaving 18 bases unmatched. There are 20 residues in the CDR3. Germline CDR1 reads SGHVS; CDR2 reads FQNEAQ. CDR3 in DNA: TGTGCCAGCAGCTTAGTTACGGGGGAGGGCGAGCGGTGGAGCTCCTACGAGCAGTACTTC. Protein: CASSLVTGEGERWSSYEQYF.

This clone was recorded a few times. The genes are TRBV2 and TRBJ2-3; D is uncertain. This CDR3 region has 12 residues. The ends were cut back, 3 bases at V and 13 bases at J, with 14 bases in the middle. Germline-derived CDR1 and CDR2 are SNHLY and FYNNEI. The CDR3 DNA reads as TGTGCCAGCAGTGACAGACCCCCGCACAAGTATTTT. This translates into CASSDRPPHKYF.

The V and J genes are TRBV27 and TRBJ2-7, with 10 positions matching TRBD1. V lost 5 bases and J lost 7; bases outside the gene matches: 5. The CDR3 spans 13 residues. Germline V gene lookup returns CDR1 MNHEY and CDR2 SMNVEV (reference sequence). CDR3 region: CASSLGQGREQYV. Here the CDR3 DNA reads TGTGCCAGCAGTCTGGGACAGGGGAGGGAGCAGTACGTC.

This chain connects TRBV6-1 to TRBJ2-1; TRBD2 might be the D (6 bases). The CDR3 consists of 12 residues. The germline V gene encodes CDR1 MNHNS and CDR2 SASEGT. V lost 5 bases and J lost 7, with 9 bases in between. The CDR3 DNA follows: TGTGCCAGCAGTATGGCGGGGAATGAGCAGTTCTTC. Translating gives CASSMAGNEQFF.

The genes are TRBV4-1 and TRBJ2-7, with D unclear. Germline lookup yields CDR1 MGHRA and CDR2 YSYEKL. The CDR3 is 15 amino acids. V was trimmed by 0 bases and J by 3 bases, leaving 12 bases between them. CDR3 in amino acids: CASSQDMNRLYEQYF. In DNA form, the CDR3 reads TGCGCCAGCAGCCAAGATATGAACAGACTCTACGAGCAGTACTTC.

CDR3 sequence: CASSPWTGDGNQPQHF. The CDR3 DNA follows: TGCGCCAGCAGCCCATGGACAGGGGACGGCAATCAGCCCCAGCATTTT. J is TRBJ1-5 and V is TRBV4-1; 9 bases map to TRBD1. Germline CDR1 and CDR2: MGHRA and YSYEKL. The V and J ends lost 4 bases and 2 bases, in that order; junction bases with no gene match: 6. This CDR3 has 16 residues.

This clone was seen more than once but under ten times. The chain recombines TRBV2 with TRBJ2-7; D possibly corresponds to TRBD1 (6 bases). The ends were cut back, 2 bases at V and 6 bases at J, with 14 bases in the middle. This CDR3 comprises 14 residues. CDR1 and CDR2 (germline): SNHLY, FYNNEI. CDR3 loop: CASSEWWGPGEQYF. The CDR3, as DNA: TGTGCCAGCAGTGAATGGTGGGGGCCGGGCGAGCAGTACTTC.

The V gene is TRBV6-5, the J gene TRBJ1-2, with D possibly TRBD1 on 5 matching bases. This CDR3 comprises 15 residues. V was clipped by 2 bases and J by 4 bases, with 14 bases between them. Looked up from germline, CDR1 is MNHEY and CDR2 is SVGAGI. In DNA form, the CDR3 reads TGTGCCAGCAGTTACACGACAGAGACTGGCTATGGCTACACCTTC. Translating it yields CASSYTTETGYGYTF.

In DNA form, the CDR3 reads TGTGCCAGCAGCGTAGGACTAGCGGGAAGCACCGGGGAGCTGTTTTTT. Encoded protein: CASSVGLAGSTGELFF. V is TRBV9 and J is TRBJ2-2; TRBD2 matches 11 bases. The CDR3 extends over 16 amino acids. CDR1 is SGDLS and CDR2 is YYNGEE in the germline V gene. V lost 0 bases, J lost 4 bases, and 2 bases stayed unmatched.

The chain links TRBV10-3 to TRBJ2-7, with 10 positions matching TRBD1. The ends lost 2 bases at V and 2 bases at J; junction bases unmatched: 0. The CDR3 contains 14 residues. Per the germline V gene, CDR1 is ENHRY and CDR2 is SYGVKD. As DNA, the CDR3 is TGTGCCATCAGTGAGGGGACAGGGGCCTACGAGCAGTACGTC. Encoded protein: CAISEGTGAYEQYV.

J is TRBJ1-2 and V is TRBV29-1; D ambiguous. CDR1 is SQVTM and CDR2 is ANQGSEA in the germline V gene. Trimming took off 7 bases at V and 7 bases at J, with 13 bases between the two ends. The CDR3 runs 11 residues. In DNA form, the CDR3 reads TGCAGCGCCGCAGAAGGGCGTGGCTACACCTTC. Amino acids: CSAAEGRGYTF. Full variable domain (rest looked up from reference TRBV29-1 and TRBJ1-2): SAVISQKPSRDICQRGTSLTIQCQVDSQVTMMFWYRQQPGQSLTLIATANQGSEATYESGFVIDKFPISRPNLTFSTLTVSNMSPEDSSIYLCSAAEGRGYTFGSGTRLTVV.

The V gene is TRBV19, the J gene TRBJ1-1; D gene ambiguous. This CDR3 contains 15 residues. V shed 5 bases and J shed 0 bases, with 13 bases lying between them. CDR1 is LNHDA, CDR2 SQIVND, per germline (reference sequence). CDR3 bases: TGTGCCAGTAGTCCTTCCATGAATATGAACACTGAAGCTTTCTTT. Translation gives CASSPSMNMNTEAFF.

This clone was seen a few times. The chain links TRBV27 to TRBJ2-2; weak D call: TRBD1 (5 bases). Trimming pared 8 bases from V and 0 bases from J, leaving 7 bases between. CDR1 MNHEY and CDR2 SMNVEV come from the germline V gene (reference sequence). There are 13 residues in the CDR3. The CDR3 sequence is CASGAANTGELFF. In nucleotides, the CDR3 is TGTGCCAGCGGGGCGGCGAACACCGGGGAGCTGTTTTTT.

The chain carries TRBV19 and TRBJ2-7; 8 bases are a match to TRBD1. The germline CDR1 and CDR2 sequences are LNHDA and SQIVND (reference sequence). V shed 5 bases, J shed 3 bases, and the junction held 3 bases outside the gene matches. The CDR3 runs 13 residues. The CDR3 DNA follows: TGTGCCAGTAGTGCTGGACAGGGCTACGAGCAGTACTTC. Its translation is CASSAGQGYEQYF.

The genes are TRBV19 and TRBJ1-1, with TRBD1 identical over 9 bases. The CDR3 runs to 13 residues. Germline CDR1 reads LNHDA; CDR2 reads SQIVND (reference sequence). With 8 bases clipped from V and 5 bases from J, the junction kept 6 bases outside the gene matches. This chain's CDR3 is CASGDRAGTEAFF. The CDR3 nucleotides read TGTGCCAGTGGGGACAGGGCGGGAACTGAAGCTTTCTTT.

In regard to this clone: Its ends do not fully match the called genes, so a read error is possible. This CDR3 reads CASSPTLTGDTIYF. CDR3 DNA sequence: TGTGCCAGCAGCCCCACACTTACTGGAGACACCATATATTTT. The V and J genes are TRBV27 and TRBJ1-3, with unresolved D. The CDR3 sequence is 14 residues long. CDR1 MNHEY and CDR2 SMNVEV come from the germline V gene (reference sequence).

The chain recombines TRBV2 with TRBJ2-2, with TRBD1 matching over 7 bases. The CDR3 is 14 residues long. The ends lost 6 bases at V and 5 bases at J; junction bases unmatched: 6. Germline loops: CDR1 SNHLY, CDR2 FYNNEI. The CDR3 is CASRVDRVTGELFF. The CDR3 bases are TGTGCCAGCAGGGTCGACAGGGTAACCGGGGAGCTGTTTTTT.